What follows are 22 T cell receptor beta chains derived from one specimen sequenced in a study of blood T cells in healthy people across ages (dated by TCRdb to the mid-2010s). Library preparation employed 5' RACE. Sequenced on an Illumina HiSeq 2500. A second PCR of roughly 7 to 12 cycles was performed with a sample-barcoded 5' primer and a J-beta primer mix. The public reads were reanalyzed by TCRdb: fastp trimming at Q25, MiXCR alignment, in-frame beta chains only. One record per CDR3 amino acid sequence lists the most common genes and DNA. This sample is represented by about 680,000 distinct CDR3 sequences; roughly 49% of them were singletons. The ten largest clones capture 25% to 35% of the sample. The sample was blood. Receptors originate from a woman aged 55-75 years in good health.

The table lists this clonotype with a few counts. This chain connects TRBV4-3 to TRBJ1-6; tentative D call: TRBD1 (6 bases). V shed 0 bases and J shed 14 bases, with 17 bases lying between them. The germline V gene has CDR1 LGHNA and CDR2 YSLEER. This CDR3 is built from 15 residues. CDR3 in amino acids: CASSQEGAPGGSLHF. The CDR3, as DNA: TGCGCCAGCAGCCAAGAGGGGGCCCCCGGGGGGTCCCTCCACTTT.

In this sample, this clonotype turned up a few times. J is TRBJ2-7 and V is TRBV18, with D tentatively TRBD1 (6 bases). The germline V gene encodes CDR1 KGHSH and CDR2 LQKENI. V was cut by 6 bases and J by 4 bases, with 22 bases left in between. This CDR3 has 16 amino acids. CDR3 in DNA: TGTGCCAGCTCGGCACGACCCCAGGGGCGGGCGTACGAGCAGTACTTC. As protein: CASSARPQGRAYEQYF.

The chain uses TRBV6-2 or TRBV6-3 and TRBJ2-1; D may be TRBD2 (7 bases). The CDR3 is 18 residues long. The V end lost 5 bases, the J end lost 0 bases, and 20 bases lay between the germline ends. The germline gives CDR1 MNHEY, CDR2 SVGEGT. The DNA for the CDR3 is TGTGCCAGCAGTAAGGGAGGGGGGGCACGCCGCTCCTACAATGAGCAGTTCTTC. It is translated as CASSKGGGARRSYNEQFF.

V gene TRBV11-3 combines with J gene TRBJ2-5, with 7 bases fitting TRBD1. This CDR3 contains 13 residues. Germline-derived CDR1 and CDR2 are SGHNT and YENEEA. The junction had 5 bases not matched to a gene; V was cut back by 6 bases and J by 4 bases. In DNA, the CDR3 is TGTGCCAGCAGGGGACAGTACGGAGAGACCCAGTACTTC. Encoded protein: CASRGQYGETQYF.

This clonotype was detected a few times. The gene calls are TRBV7-9 and TRBJ2-7; TRBD2 agrees at 12 bases. The trim removed 5 bases at V and 3 bases at J, leaving 2 bases unmatched. Germline assignment: CDR1 SEHNR and CDR2 FQNEAQ (reference sequence). This CDR3 is built from 14 residues. The CDR3 nucleotides read TGTGCCAGCAGCATGACTAGCGGGAGCTACGAGCAGTACTTC. Translating it yields CASSMTSGSYEQYF.

J is TRBJ2-3 and V is TRBV29-1; no clear D. Germline CDR1 is SQVTM and CDR2 is ANQGSEA. This CDR3 comprises 13 residues. V lost 5 bases and J lost 7, with 16 bases in between. The CDR3 DNA follows: TGCAGCGTTAGTGCAGCCTTGAGATATACGCAGTATTTT. Translating it yields CSVSAALRYTQYF.

This rearrangement joins TRBV10-3 to TRBJ2-5, with a tentative D call TRBD1 (6 bases). The J call is in doubt because the DNA end fits TRBJ2-7 better. This CDR3 region has 18 residues. Germline loops: CDR1 ENHRY, CDR2 SYGVKD. The CDR3 protein is CAISDPISIRTEEYEQYF. DNA of the CDR3: TGTGCCATCAGTGATCCTATTTCTATCCGGACAGAAGAGTACGAGCAGTACTTC.

V and J are TRBV25-1 and TRBJ2-5, with 13 positions matching TRBD2. This CDR3 spans 19 amino acids. The germline V gene encodes CDR1 MGHDK and CDR2 SYGVNS. Trimming removed 4 bases from V and 1 base from J; junction bases left unmatched: 12. This chain's CDR3 is CASSASGTSGMASQETQYF. DNA for the CDR3: TGTGCCAGCAGTGCATCCGGGACTAGCGGGATGGCTAGCCAAGAGACCCAGTACTTC.

V is TRBV19 and J is TRBJ2-7, with 8 bases identical to TRBD1. The CDR3 contains 13 residues. J gave up 3 bases and V 6 bases, and 4 bases lay outside the gene matches. Germline CDR1 reads LNHDA; CDR2 reads SQIVND (reference sequence). CDR3 in amino acids: CASRETGDYEQYF. The CDR3 bases are TGTGCCAGTAGAGAGACAGGGGACTACGAGCAGTACTTC.

The chain employs TRBV4-2 and TRBJ2-5; TRBD2 agrees at 14 bases. Germline V gives CDR1 LGHNA, CDR2 YNFKEQ. This CDR3 region has 17 residues. The junction had 5 bases not matched to a gene; V was cut back by 0 bases and J by 5 bases. CDR3 nucleotide sequence: TGTGCCAGCAGCCAAGAGACTAGCGGGAGGGCGTGGGAGACCCAGTACTTC. This gives the protein CASSQETSGRAWETQYF.

J is TRBJ2-1 and V is TRBV6-2 or TRBV6-3; unclear D gene. Trimming cost V 10 bases and J 2 bases, with 9 bases left between them. The CDR3 has 12 amino acids. Germline values: CDR1 MNHEY, CDR2 SVGEGT. CDR3: CATGFTYNEQFF. In DNA, the CDR3 is TGTGCCACCGGGTTCACCTACAATGAGCAGTTCTTC.

The V and J genes are TRBV4-2 and TRBJ1-1, with 9 nucleotides matching TRBD1. CDR1 and CDR2 (germline): LGHNA, YNFKEQ. V dropped 3 bases and J dropped 4; count of bases not matched to a gene: 9. The CDR3 consists of 16 residues. The CDR3 DNA follows: TGTGCCAGCAGCCAGGGGGGGACAGGGCATATCACTGAAGCTTTCTTT. Translated: CASSQGGTGHITEAFF.

V gene TRBV7-2 combines with J gene TRBJ2-3; D is unclear. Germline-derived CDR1 and CDR2 are SGHTA and FQGNSA. This CDR3 has 15 residues. V shed 2 bases and J shed 5 bases, with 14 bases lying between them. CDR3 DNA: TGTGCCAGCAGCTTAAGGCGCGGCCGCATAGATACGCAGTATTTT. This translates into CASSLRRGRIDTQYF.

This clonotype was detected a few times. J is TRBJ2-7 and V is TRBV6-2 or TRBV6-3, with 11 nucleotides matching TRBD2. The trim removed 8 bases at V and 3 bases at J, leaving 3 bases unmatched. The CDR3 loop spans 13 amino acids. Germline-derived CDR1 and CDR2 are MNHEY and SVGEGT. CDR3 residues: CASCLAGGYEQYF. The CDR3 region has the DNA TGTGCCAGCTGCCTAGCGGGAGGCTACGAGCAGTACTTC.

The chain joins TRBV20-1 to TRBJ1-2; the D is unclear. Germline assignment: CDR1 DFQATT and CDR2 SNEGSKA (reference sequence). The CDR3 spans 12 residues. The V gene lost 3 bases and the J gene lost 4 bases, with 9 bases spanning the gap. The chain's CDR3 is CSARSGSYGYTF. The CDR3 bases are TGCAGTGCTAGGAGCGGGAGCTATGGCTACACCTTC.

V usage is TRBV3-1 and J usage is TRBJ2-1; a weak D match, TRBD2 (6 bases). V lost 3 bases, J lost 4 bases, and 13 bases lay in between. The CDR3 is made up of 15 amino acids. Germline V gene data show CDR1 as LGHDT and CDR2 as YNNKEL (reference sequence). CDR3 loop: CASSHSAGTYNEQFF. DNA of the CDR3: TGTGCCAGCAGCCATTCTGCAGGGACTTACAATGAGCAGTTCTTC.

In DNA form, the CDR3 reads TGTGCCAGCAGCTTACAGGGAGTCGCAGATACGCAGTATTTT. This codes for CASSLQGVADTQYF. The chain links TRBV11-2 to TRBJ2-3, with D tentatively TRBD1 or TRBD2 (5 bases each). V dropped 2 bases and J dropped 4 bases, with 10 bases sitting between them. This CDR3 is 14 amino acids long. CDR1 and CDR2 (germline): SGHAT, FQNNGV.

This clonotype was seen ten or more times. The rearrangement links TRBV12-3 or TRBV12-4 to TRBJ2-7; TRBD1 aligns across 10 bases. This CDR3 contains 14 residues. Trimming removed 6 bases from V and 3 bases from J; junction bases left unmatched: 5. The CDR3 here is CASSPGTGVYEQYF. The CDR3 coding sequence is TGTGCCAGCAGCCCCGGGACAGGGGTCTACGAGCAGTACTTC.

V usage is TRBV14 and J usage is TRBJ2-2, with D perhaps TRBD1 (5 bases). CDR1 and CDR2 (germline): SGHDN, FVKESK. The V gene lost 7 bases and the J gene lost 1 base, with 13 bases spanning the gap. The CDR3 spans 15 residues. The CDR3 coding sequence is TGTGCCAGCAAATTCAGCAGGGAGAACACCGGGGAGCTGTTTTTT. Translated, it gives CASKFSRENTGELFF. Drawing the rest from reference TRBV14 and TRBJ2-2, the complete variable domain is EAGVTQFPSHSVIEKGQTVTLRCDPISGHDNLYWYRRVMGKEIKFLLHFVKESKQDESGMPNNRFLAERTGGTYSTLKVQPAELEDSGVYFCASKFSRENTGELFFGEGSRLTVL.

The chain links TRBV6-5 to TRBJ2-1; D is possibly TRBD1 or TRBD2 (6 bases each). Germline values: CDR1 MNHEY, CDR2 SVGAGI. Trimming stripped 0 bases from V and 2 bases from J, with 11 bases between. The CDR3 consists of 16 residues. The CDR3 sequence is CASSYSAGQTYNEQFF. The DNA for the CDR3 is TGTGCCAGCAGTTACTCGGCGGGACAAACCTACAATGAGCAGTTCTTC.

This clonotype turned up a few times. The V call is TRBV24-1, the J call TRBJ2-1, with D possibly matching TRBD2 (5 bases). The CDR3 has 16 amino acids. Per the germline V gene, CDR1 is KGHDR and CDR2 is SFDVKD. Between the trimmed V and J ends, which lost 1 base and 6 bases, there was a span of 15 bases. Here the CDR3 DNA reads TGTGCCACCAGTGATTTTGGTGGACTGACTTCCAATGAGCAGTTCTTC. It specifies CATSDFGGLTSNEQFF.

This chain connects TRBV20-1 to TRBJ1-2; TRBD1 aligns across 9 bases. After removal of 6 bases from V and 4 bases from J, the junction contained 6 bases not matched to a gene. The germline CDR1 and CDR2 sequences are DFQATT and SNEGSKA (reference sequence). CDR3 length: 13 amino acids. The CDR3 DNA follows: TGCAGTGCGGGACAGGGATTAATCTATGGCTACACCTTC. Amino acids: CSAGQGLIYGYTF.